This entry lists 9 T cell receptor beta chains sequenced from one sample in a study of blood T cell repertoires in COVID-19. Method: immunoSEQ multiplex PCR; TCRdb's copy keeps in-frame clones and lacks some. In the table there are about 500,000 clones, roughly 87% of which are singletons. The sequenced sample consisted of PBMCs or T cells enriched from blood (not recorded which). The receptor set was obtained from a woman between 18 and 29 years old who had recovered from COVID-19.

This chain connects TRBV29-1 to TRBJ2-1, with D maybe TRBD1 (5 bases). Per the germline V gene, CDR1 is SQVTM and CDR2 is ANQGSEA. Trimming took 5 bases from V and 1 from J, leaving 9 bases between them. The CDR3 loop spans 13 amino acids. The DNA for the CDR3 is TGCAGCGTTACCAGGGTTTCCTACAATGAGCAGTTCTTC. Its translation is CSVTRVSYNEQFF.

The DNA for the CDR3 is TGTGCCAGCAGCGCGCGGGACTATCGCTCCTACGAGCAGTACTTC. Protein product: CASSARDYRSYEQYF. This chain uses TRBV7-9 with TRBJ2-7; 7 bases are shared with TRBD2. V trimming: 5 bases; J trimming: 0 bases; junction bases outside the gene matches: 7. This CDR3 region has 15 residues. CDR1 and CDR2 (germline): SEHNR, FQNEAQ (reference sequence). The complete variable domain, with remaining parts taken from reference TRBV7-9 and TRBJ2-7, reads DTGVSQNPRHKITKRGQNVTFRCDPISEHNRLYWYRQTLGQGPEFLTYFQNEAQLEKSRLLSDRFSAERPKGSFSTLEIQRTEQGDSAMYLCASSARDYRSYEQYFGPGTRLTVT.

DNA of the CDR3: TGCGCCAGCAGCTCTCCCACGGGGGAAGAGACCCAGTACTTC. Translation: CASSSPTGEETQYF. The gene calls are TRBV5-1 and TRBJ2-5, with TRBD2 as a possible D gene (6 bases). Trimming shortened V by 3 bases and J by 3 bases, and 12 bases separated the two germline ends. Germline assignment: CDR1 SGHRS and CDR2 YFSETQ. CDR3 length equals 14 residues.

CDR3 region: CASSFLRSSTDTQYF. The CDR3 nucleotides are TGCGCCAGCAGCTTCCTGAGGTCTAGCACAGATACGCAGTATTTT. The chain links TRBV5-1 to TRBJ2-3; D is undetermined. From germline, CDR1 is SGHRS and CDR2 YFSETQ. The V end was cut by 2 bases, the J end by 0 bases, with 10 bases between. This CDR3 has 15 residues.

With regard to this clone: Within the sample, other DNA sequences also encode this same CDR3. V is TRBV5-1 and J is TRBJ2-5; 11 nucleotides line up with TRBD2. Germline V gene sequence: CDR1 SGHRS, CDR2 YFSETQ. The V and J ends lost 3 bases and 2 bases, in that order; junction bases with no gene match: 3. The CDR3 spans 15 residues. The chain's CDR3 is CASSSLAGGQETQYF. Here the CDR3 DNA reads TGCGCCAGCAGCTCTCTAGCGGGGGGACAAGAGACCCAGTACTTC.

The chain links TRBV6-1 to TRBJ2-3; 7 nucleotides align to TRBD2. V dropped 4 bases and J dropped 2; count of bases not matched to a gene: 9. The CDR3 covers 16 residues. CDR1 and CDR2 (germline): MNHNS, SASEGT. CDR3 nucleotides: TGTGCCAGCAGTGTGGAGGGGAGGGTCTCCACAGATACGCAGTATTTT. It is translated as CASSVEGRVSTDTQYF.

The chain combines TRBV20-1 with TRBJ2-2; the D is unclear. The ends were cut back, 6 bases at V and 2 bases at J, with 4 bases in the middle. The CDR3 length is 11 residues. CDR1 and CDR2 (germline): DFQATT, SNEGSKA (reference sequence). The CDR3 bases are TGCAGTGCATATAACACCGGGGAGCTGTTTTTT. Translation: CSAYNTGELFF.

With regard to this clone: Other nucleotide sequences from this sample produce the same CDR3. V usage is TRBV4-2 and J usage is TRBJ1-2; 8 bases map to TRBD1. The CDR3 runs to 15 residues. CDR1 is LGHNA and CDR2 is YNFKEQ in the germline V gene. Trimming removed 0 bases from V and 3 bases from J; junction bases left unmatched: 3. CDR3 sequence: CASSQDNRGDYGYTF. The DNA of the CDR3 is TGTGCCAGCAGCCAAGATAACAGGGGGGACTATGGCTACACCTTC.

The chain employs TRBV27 and TRBJ2-1, with TRBD2 as a possible D gene (6 bases). The length of the CDR3 is 14 residues. Trimming shortened V by 7 bases and J by 4 bases, and 14 bases separated the two germline ends. Germline V gene sequence: CDR1 MNHEY, CDR2 SMNVEV (reference sequence). CDR3 nucleotide sequence: TGTGCCAGCACCTCGGGCGGGGTTTACAATGAGCAGTTCTTC. Translation: CASTSGGVYNEQFF.